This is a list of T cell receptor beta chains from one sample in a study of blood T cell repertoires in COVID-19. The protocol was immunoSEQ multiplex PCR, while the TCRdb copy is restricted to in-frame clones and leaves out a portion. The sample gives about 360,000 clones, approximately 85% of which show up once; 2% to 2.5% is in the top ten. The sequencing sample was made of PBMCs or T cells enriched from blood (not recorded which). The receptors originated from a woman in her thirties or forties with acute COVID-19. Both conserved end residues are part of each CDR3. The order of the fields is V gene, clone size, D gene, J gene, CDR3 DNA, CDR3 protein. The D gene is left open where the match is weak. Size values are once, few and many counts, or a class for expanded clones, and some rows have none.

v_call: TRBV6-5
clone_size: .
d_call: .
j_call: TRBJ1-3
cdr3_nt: TGTGCCAGCAGTAACAGCGGAGCCCAAAACACCATATATTTT
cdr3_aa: CASSNSGAQNTIYF

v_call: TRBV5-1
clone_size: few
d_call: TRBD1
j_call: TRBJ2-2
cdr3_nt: TGCGCCAGCTGGAGACAGGGAAGCACCGGGGAGCTGTTTTTT
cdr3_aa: CASWRQGSTGELFF

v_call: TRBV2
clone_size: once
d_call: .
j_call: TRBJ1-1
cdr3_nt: TGTGCCAGCAGACTCCTGGGGGCGTCGGACACTGAAGCTTTCTTT
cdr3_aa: CASRLLGASDTEAFF

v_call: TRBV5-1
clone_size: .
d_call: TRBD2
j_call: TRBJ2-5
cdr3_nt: TGCGCCAGCAGCTTGGCAGCAAGCGGGGGGGTTAGAGAGACCCAGTACTTC
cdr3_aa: CASSLAASGGVRETQYF

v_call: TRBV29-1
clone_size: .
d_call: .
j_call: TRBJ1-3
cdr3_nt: TGCAGCGCCGCGGACAGACTTGGAAACACCATATATTTT
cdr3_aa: CSAADRLGNTIYF

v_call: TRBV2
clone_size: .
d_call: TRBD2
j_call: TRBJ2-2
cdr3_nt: TGTGCCAGCAGTGTACAGCGGGGGACCACCGGGGAGCTGTTTTTT
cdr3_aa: CASSVQRGTTGELFF

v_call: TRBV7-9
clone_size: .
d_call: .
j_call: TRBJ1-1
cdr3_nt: TGTGCCAGCAGCTTACAGGGGGAAGCTTTCTTT
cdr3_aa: CASSLQGEAFF

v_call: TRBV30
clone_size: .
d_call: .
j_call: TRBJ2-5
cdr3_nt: TGTGCCTGGAGGAGGGAGGCCTTGTACCAAGAGACCCAGTACTTC
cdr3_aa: CAWRREALYQETQYF

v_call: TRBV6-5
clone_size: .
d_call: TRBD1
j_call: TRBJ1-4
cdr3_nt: TGTGCCAGCAGGGACAGGCGGACTAATGAAAAACTGTTTTTT
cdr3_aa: CASRDRRTNEKLFF

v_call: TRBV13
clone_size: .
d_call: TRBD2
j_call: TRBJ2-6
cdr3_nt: TGTGCCAGCAGCGAAGAGGCGGGGGGGCCTTCTGGGGCCAACGTCCTGACTTTC
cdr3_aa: CASSEEAGGPSGANVLTF

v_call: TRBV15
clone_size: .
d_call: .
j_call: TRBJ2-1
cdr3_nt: TGTGCCACCAGCAGCTTCACAGGGGGGGAAAACAATGAGCAGTTCTTC
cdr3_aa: CATSSFTGGENNEQFF

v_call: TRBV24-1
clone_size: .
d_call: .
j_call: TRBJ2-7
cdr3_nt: TGTGCCACCAGTGACCCGGGATCGGCCCCTTACGAGCAGTACTTC
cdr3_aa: CATSDPGSAPYEQYF

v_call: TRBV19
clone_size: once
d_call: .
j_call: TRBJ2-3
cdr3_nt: TGTGCCAGTAGTATGTCGGGGGACCCTAGCACAGATACGCAGTATTTT
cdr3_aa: CASSMSGDPSTDTQYF

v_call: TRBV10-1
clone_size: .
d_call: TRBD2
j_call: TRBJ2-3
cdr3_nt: TGCGCCGGACTAGCGGGGGGGCATCTAACGCAGTATTTT
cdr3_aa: CAGLAGGHLTQYF

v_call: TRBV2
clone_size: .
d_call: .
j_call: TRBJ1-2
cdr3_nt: TGTGCCAGCAGACAAGACCGGGAGGGTGGCTACACCTTC
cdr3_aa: CASRQDREGGYTF

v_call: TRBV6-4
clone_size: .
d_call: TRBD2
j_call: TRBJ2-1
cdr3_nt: TGTGCCAGCAGCTTACTAGCGGAGACCTACAATGAGCAGTTCTTC
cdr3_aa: CASSLLAETYNEQFF

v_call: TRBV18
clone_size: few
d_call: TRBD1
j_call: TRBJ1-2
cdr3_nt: TGTGCCAGCTCACCGGGACAGTCCTATGGCTACACCTTC
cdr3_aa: CASSPGQSYGYTF

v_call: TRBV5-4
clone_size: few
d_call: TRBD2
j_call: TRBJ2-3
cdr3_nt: TGTGCCAGCAGCTCCAGGAGCGGGGGAAAGGAAGGTACGCAGTATTTT
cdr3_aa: CASSSRSGGKEGTQYF

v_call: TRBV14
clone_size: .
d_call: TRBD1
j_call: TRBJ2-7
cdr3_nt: TGTGCCAGCAGCCAAGATCAATCAGGCGGGACAGGGGGCTCCTACGAGCAGTACTTC
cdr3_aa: CASSQDQSGGTGGSYEQYF

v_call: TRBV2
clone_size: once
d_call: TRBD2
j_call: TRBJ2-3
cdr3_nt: TGTGCCAGCAGGACTAGCGGCACCACAGATACGCAGTATTTT
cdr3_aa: CASRTSGTTDTQYF

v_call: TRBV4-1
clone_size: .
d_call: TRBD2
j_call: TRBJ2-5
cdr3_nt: TGCGCCAGCAGCCAAGATCGGGGCGGGGGGTACCAAGAGACCCAGTACTTC
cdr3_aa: CASSQDRGGGYQETQYF

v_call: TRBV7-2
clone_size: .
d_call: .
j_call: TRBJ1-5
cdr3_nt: TGTGCCAGCAGCTTATATATCAATCAGCCCCAGCATTTT
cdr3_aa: CASSLYINQPQHF

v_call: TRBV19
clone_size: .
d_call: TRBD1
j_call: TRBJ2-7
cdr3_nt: TGTGCCACGACAAACAGGGGGATCCCCGTCCCGTACTTC
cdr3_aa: CATTNRGIPVPYF

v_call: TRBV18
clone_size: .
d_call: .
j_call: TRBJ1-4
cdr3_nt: TGTGCCAGCTCACCACGGCAGGGGTATGAAAAACTGTTTTTT
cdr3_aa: CASSPRQGYEKLFF

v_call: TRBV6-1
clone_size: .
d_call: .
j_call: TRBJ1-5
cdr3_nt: TGTGCCAGCAGTGAAGTTACAGGGCGAATAGGCAATCAGCCCCAGCATTTT
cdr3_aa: CASSEVTGRIGNQPQHF

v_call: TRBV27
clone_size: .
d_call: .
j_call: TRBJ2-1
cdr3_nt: TGTGCCAGCAGTGGGAGAGTTGAGCAGTTCTTC
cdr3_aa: CASSGRVEQFF

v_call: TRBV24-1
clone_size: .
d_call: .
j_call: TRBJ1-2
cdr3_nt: TGTGCCTTTCAGGGCAGTCCGAACTATGGCTACACCTTC
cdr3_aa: CAFQGSPNYGYTF

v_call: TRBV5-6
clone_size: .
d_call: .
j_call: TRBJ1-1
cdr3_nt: TGTGCCAGCAGCCTGAGGACAGACTGGAACACTGAAGCTTTCTTT
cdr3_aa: CASSLRTDWNTEAFF

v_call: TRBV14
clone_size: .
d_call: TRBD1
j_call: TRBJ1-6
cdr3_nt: TGTGCCAGCAGCCAAGTGGGGGACAGGCAAATCCGATCACCCCTCCACTTT
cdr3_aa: CASSQVGDRQIRSPLHF

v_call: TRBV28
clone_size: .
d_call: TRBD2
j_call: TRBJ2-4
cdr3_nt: TGTGCCAGCAGCCCGGGGGGGCTAAGAAACATTCAGTACTTC
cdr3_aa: CASSPGGLRNIQYF

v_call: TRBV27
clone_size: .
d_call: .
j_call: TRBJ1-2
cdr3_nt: TGTGCCAGCAGTACTTTCTACTACACCTTC
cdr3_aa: CASSTFYYTF

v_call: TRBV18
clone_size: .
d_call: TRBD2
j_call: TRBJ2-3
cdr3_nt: TGTGCCAGCTCAACCCCTAGCGGACGCCTCCCAGATACGCAGTATTTT
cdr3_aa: CASSTPSGRLPDTQYF

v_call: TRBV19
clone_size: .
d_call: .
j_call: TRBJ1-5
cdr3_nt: TGTGCCAGTAGTATGGGCCTACAGGGTCAGCCCCAGCATTTT
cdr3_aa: CASSMGLQGQPQHF

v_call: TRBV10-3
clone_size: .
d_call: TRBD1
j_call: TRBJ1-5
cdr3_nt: TGTGCCATCAGTCCAACCGGAAACAGGGGTAGCAATCAGCCCCAGCATTTT
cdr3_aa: CAISPTGNRGSNQPQHF

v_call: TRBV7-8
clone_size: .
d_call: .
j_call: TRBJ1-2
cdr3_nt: TGTGCCAGCAGCGGTAGTGCTTGGGAGACCTATGGCTACACCTTC
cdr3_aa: CASSGSAWETYGYTF

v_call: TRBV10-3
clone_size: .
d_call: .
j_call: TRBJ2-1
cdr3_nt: TGTGCCATCAGTGAGTACAGGGACAATGAGCAGTTCTTC
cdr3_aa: CAISEYRDNEQFF

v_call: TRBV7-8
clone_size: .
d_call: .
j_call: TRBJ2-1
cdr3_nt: TGTGCCAGCAGCGAGGGAAGCTCCTACAATGAGCAGTTCTTC
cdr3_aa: CASSEGSSYNEQFF

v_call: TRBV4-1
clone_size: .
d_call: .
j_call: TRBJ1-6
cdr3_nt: TGCGCCAGCAGCCAACAACAGGGAAATTCACCCCTCCACTTT
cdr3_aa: CASSQQQGNSPLHF

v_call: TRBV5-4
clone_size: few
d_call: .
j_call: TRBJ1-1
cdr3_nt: TGTGCCAGCAGCTCCAGGGCCTACCTCCTGAACACTGAAGCTTTCTTT
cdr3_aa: CASSSRAYLLNTEAFF

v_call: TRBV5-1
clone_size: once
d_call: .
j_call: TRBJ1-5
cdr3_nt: TGCGCCAGCAGTGAGGGACTGAGCAATCAGCCCCAGCATTTT
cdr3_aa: CASSEGLSNQPQHF

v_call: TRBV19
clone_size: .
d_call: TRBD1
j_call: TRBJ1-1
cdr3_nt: TGTGCCAGTAGTATCGGGACAGGGGGATTGAACACTGAAGCTTTCTTT
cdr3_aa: CASSIGTGGLNTEAFF

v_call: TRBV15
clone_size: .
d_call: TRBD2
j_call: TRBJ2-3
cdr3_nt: TGTGCCACCAGAAATAGCGGGACTAGCGGCCCACTAGATACGCAGTATTTT
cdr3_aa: CATRNSGTSGPLDTQYF

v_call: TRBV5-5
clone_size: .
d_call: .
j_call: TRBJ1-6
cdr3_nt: TGTGCCAGCAGCTTGGAAGGGAGAGATTCACCCCTCCACTTT
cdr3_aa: CASSLEGRDSPLHF

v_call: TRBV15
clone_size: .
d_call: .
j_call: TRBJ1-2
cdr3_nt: TGTGCCACCAGTGGCGGGATGAACTATGGCTACACCTTC
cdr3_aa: CATSGGMNYGYTF

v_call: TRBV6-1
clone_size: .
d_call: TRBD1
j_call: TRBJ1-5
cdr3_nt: TGTGCCAGCAGTGAGGCACAGGGGGCGAGGCCCCAGCATTTT
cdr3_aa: CASSEAQGARPQHF

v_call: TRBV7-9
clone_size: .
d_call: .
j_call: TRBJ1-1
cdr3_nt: TGTGCCAGCAGCCTCGACGGAGGCACTGAAGCTTTCTTT
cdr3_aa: CASSLDGGTEAFF

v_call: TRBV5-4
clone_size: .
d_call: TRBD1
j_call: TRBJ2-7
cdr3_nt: TGTGCCAGCAGCCAGGGACAGGGGGAGCAGTACTTC
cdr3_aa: CASSQGQGEQYF

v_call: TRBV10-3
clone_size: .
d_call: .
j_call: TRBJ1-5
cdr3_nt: TGTGCCATCAGTTCTGGAGGGTCTCAGCCCCAGCATTTT
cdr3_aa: CAISSGGSQPQHF

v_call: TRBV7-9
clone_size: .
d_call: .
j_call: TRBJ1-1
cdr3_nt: TGTGCCAGCAGCCAGAGAGGGAGTTTCACTGAAGCTTTCTTT
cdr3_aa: CASSQRGSFTEAFF

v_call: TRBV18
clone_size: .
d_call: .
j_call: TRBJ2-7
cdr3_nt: TGTGCCAGCCGACGGGACAAGTCCTACGAGCAGTACTTC
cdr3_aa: CASRRDKSYEQYF

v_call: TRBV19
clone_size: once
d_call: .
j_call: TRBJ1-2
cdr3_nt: TGTGCCAGTAGTTTTTCGACGGGAACTATCTATGGCTACACCTTC
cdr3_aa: CASSFSTGTIYGYTF

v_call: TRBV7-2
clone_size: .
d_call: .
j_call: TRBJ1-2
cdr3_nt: TGTGCCAGCAGCCTTCGTACAAGCTATGGCTACACCTTC
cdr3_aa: CASSLRTSYGYTF

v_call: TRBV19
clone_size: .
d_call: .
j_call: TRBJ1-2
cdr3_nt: TGTGCCAGTAGTCCTCAGGTGAGCTATGGCTACACCTTC
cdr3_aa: CASSPQVSYGYTF

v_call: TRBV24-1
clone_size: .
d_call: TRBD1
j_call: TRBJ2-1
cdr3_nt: TGTGCCACCAGTGAGGCGGGACAGGGGGCGAATGAGCAGTTCTTC
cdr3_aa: CATSEAGQGANEQFF

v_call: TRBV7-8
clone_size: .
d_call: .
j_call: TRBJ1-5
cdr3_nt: TGTGCCAGCAGCCAACATGGAGATTATAGCAATCAGCCCCAGCATTTT
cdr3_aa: CASSQHGDYSNQPQHF

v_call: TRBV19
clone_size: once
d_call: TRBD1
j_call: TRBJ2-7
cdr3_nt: TGTGCCAGTAGTGCGCAGACAGGGACCCACGAGCAGTACTTC
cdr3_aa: CASSAQTGTHEQYF

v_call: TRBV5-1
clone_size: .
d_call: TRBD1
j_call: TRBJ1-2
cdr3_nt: TGCGCCAGCAGCCCTGGACAGGGGGCTTATGGCTACACCTTC
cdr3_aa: CASSPGQGAYGYTF

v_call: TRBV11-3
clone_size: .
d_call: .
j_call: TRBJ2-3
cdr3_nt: TGTGCCAGCAGTCTAGGGGGACCGACTAGCACAGATACGCAGTATTTT
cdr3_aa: CASSLGGPTSTDTQYF

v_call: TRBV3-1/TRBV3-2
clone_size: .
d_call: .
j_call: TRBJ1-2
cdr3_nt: TGTGCCAGCAGCCAAGGGTTTCTGGACTCTGGCTACACCTTC
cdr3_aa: CASSQGFLDSGYTF

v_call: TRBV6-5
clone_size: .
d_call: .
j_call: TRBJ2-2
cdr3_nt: TGTGCCAGCCAACAGACTAATTCGAACACCGGGGAGCTGTTTTTT
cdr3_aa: CASQQTNSNTGELFF